Listed below are T cell receptor beta chains from one sample, sequenced in a study of T cells in Graves' hyperthyroidism and ophthalmopathy. TCRdb called the multiplex PCR reads again in MiXCR, with one record for every CDR3 protein. The repertoire holds hundreds of thousands of distinct CDR3 sequences, with 12% to 15% as singletons. Sequenced sample: blood. These receptors were collected from a woman between 18 and 29 years old with Graves' hyperthyroidism. Both conserved end residues are part of each CDR3. Each record gives: CDR3 length, V gene, CDR3 protein.

CDR3 length: 15; V gene: TRBV6-1; CDR3 protein: CASRPPGRNSYEQYF
CDR3 length: 14; V gene: TRBV19; CDR3 protein: CASSHGQGNEKLFF
CDR3 length: 14; V gene: TRBV6-1; CDR3 protein: CASRIRVAYNEQFF
CDR3 length: 16; V gene: TRBV7-9; CDR3 protein: CASSLKGLSGANVLTF
CDR3 length: 16; V gene: TRBV12-3/TRBV12-4; CDR3 protein: CATSITGGRSYNEQFF
CDR3 length: 14; V gene: TRBV5-4; CDR3 protein: CASSIDRVAYEQYF
CDR3 length: 14; V gene: TRBV2; CDR3 protein: CASSEDPSGYGYTF
CDR3 length: 16; V gene: TRBV9; CDR3 protein: CASSVERGAGAETQYF
CDR3 length: 20; V gene: TRBV6-5; CDR3 protein: CASSYSSGGWGHFSYNEQFF
CDR3 length: 13; V gene: TRBV5-6; CDR3 protein: CASSFQGIAGQYF